This T cell receptor beta chain was sequenced during a study of T cells in Graves' hyperthyroidism and ophthalmopathy. Notes on the study in general: In blood, most of the thyroid clonotypes expanded above 0.001 were also present. Ophthalmopathy stood apart from stable hyperthyroidism in a 13 V-J model.

To note about this clonotype: Its antigen is currently unknown.

Those patients with uncontrolled infection, other autoimmune disease, pregnancy or lactation were excluded. A roughly 9.3 ml volume of fresh peripheral blood provided the PBMCs. This CDR3 is 18 amino acids long. V lost 3 bases and J 1 base, leaving 21 bases between the germline ends. Germline lookup yields CDR1 SNHLY and CDR2 FYNNEI. RNA transcripts gave rise to amplified TCR beta CDR3 regions. The TCR CDR3 first-round RT-PCR relied on the HTBI primer set. TCRdb reanalysed the multiplex PCR reads using MiXCR and keeps one entry per CDR3 protein. In the table there are approximately 690,000 distinct CDR3 sequences, less than 25% of which are singletons.

The TCR sequence derives from a man aged 25 to 45 with Graves' ophthalmopathy. The gene calls are TRBV2 and TRBJ2-5; D may be TRBD2 (7 bases). Sequencing input: blood. CDR3 bases: TGTGCCAGCAGTGAGCGCAGGGGCCAGCGGGGATCCCAAGAGACCCAGTACTTC. Residues: CASSERRGQRGSQETQYF.